Following are 7 T cell receptor beta chains from one sample sequenced in a study of T cells after yellow fever vaccination. TCRdb used MiXCR to reprocess the 5' RACE reads, holding one entry per CDR3 protein. Of just under 600,000 distinct CDR3 sequences listed, roughly 13% were seen once; the top ten hold 11% to 15%. Here the sequenced sample was PBMCs, taken on the day of the yellow fever booster vaccination. The receptors shown here come from a man aged 30-40 years who received the YFV17D yellow fever vaccine.

The chain carries TRBV5-5 and TRBJ2-7, with 7 positions matching TRBD1. The CDR3 totals 14 residues. CDR1 and CDR2 from the germline V gene are SGHKS and YYEKEE (reference sequence). V lost 2 bases and J lost 3; bases outside the gene matches: 5. The CDR3 region is CASSFQQGLYEQYF. The CDR3 DNA reads as TGTGCCAGCAGCTTCCAACAGGGGCTCTACGAGCAGTACTTC.

J is TRBJ1-2 and V is TRBV7-9; D is unclear. Germline assignment: CDR1 SEHNR and CDR2 FQNEAQ (reference sequence). Trimming took off 5 bases at V and 10 bases at J, with 17 bases between the two ends. The CDR3 loop spans 13 amino acids. CDR3 region: CASSAQPAASYTF. The CDR3 DNA follows: TGTGCCAGCAGCGCACAGCCGGCGGCCTCCTACACCTTC. Using reference TRBV7-9 and TRBJ1-2 for the parts outside the CDR3, the full variable domain is DTGVSQNPRHKITKRGQNVTFRCDPISEHNRLYWYRQTLGQGPEFLTYFQNEAQLEKSRLLSDRFSAERPKGSFSTLEIQRTEQGDSAMYLCASSAQPAASYTFGSGTRLTVV.

V gene TRBV5-6 combines with J gene TRBJ1-1, with 9 bases matching TRBD1. CDR1 is SGHDT and CDR2 is YYEEEE in the germline V gene. This CDR3 is 15 amino acids long. V gave up 4 bases and J gave up 1 base; unmatched junction bases: 5. The CDR3 reads CASSRGTGQNTEAFF. DNA for the CDR3: TGTGCCAGCAGCCGGGGGACAGGGCAGAACACTGAAGCTTTCTTT. The entire variable domain, with the rest obtained from reference TRBV5-6 and TRBJ1-1, is as follows: DAGVTQSPTHLIKTRGQQVTLRCSPKSGHDTVSWYQQALGQGPQFIFQYYEEEERQRGNFPDRFSGHQFPNYSSELNVNALLLGDSALYLCASSRGTGQNTEAFFGQGTRLTVV.

This clonotype was counted only a few times. The chain couples TRBV7-9 to TRBJ2-3, with TRBD2 identical over 11 bases. The CDR3 consists of 16 residues. V was pared by 3 bases and J by 3 bases, with 5 bases of the junction left unmatched. Germline V lookup: CDR1 SEHNR, CDR2 FQNEAQ (reference sequence). The CDR3 reads CASSFLAGGRTDTQYF. In nucleotides, the CDR3 is TGTGCCAGCAGCTTTCTAGCGGGAGGTCGTACAGATACGCAGTATTTT. The whole variable domain, remainder taken from reference TRBV7-9 and TRBJ2-3, is DTGVSQNPRHKITKRGQNVTFRCDPISEHNRLYWYRQTLGQGPEFLTYFQNEAQLEKSRLLSDRFSAERPKGSFSTLEIQRTEQGDSAMYLCASSFLAGGRTDTQYFGPGTRLTVL.

The sample holds many counts of this clonotype. The chain links TRBV4-3 to TRBJ2-3; 9 bases are shared with TRBD2. With V trimmed by 0 bases and J by 0 bases, 7 bases remained unmatched. Germline loops: CDR1 LGHNA, CDR2 YSLEER. CDR3 size: 18 residues. The CDR3 bases are TGCGCCAGCAGCCAAGAAGGCGGGGGGGCCATTAGCACAGATACGCAGTATTTT. It specifies CASSQEGGGAISTDTQYF.

This clonotype was observed a few times. The genes are TRBV10-3 and TRBJ2-1; D possibly matches TRBD1 or TRBD2 (5 bases each). The germline V gene encodes CDR1 ENHRY and CDR2 SYGVKD. There are 12 residues in the CDR3. V shed 4 bases and J shed 9 bases, with 10 bases lying between them. The CDR3 spells CAISAGATEQFF. For the CDR3, the DNA is TGTGCCATCAGTGCCGGGGCCACTGAGCAGTTCTTC.

The chain uses TRBV5-1 and TRBJ2-1; possible D gene TRBD2, 6 bases. V shed 1 base and J shed 8 bases, with 19 bases lying between them. The CDR3 consists of 16 residues. Germline CDR1 is SGHRS and CDR2 is YFSETQ. In DNA, the CDR3 is TGCGCCAGCAGCTTGCAGATTAGGACGGGAGAGGATGAGCAGTTCTTC. Translated: CASSLQIRTGEDEQFF.